This T cell receptor (beta chain) was found in a study of CD8+ T cells in alopecia areata (dated by TCRdb to the late 2010s). For the study in its entirety: In both human patients and the C3H/HeJ mouse model, the study applied high-throughput TCRbeta sequencing to look at T cell clonal expansion in alopecia areata. RNA was obtained with the PAXgene miRNA kit for fixed scalp, the miRNeasy kit for PBMCs, and the RNeasy kit for mouse skin. Clonality in the scalp was compared among normal scalp (n=4), patchy alopecia areata scalp (n=8), and alopecia totalis/universalis scalp (n=8). TCRbeta CDR3 regions were amplified by immunoSEQ multiplex PCR with 35 Vbeta forward and 13 Jbeta reverse primers. In humans, TCRbeta sequencing was performed on scalp tissue and on sorted CD4+ and CD8+ peripheral blood T cells from healthy controls and from patients with patchy or totalis/universalis alopecia areata.

Trimming accounts for 8 bases at V and 2 bases at J, while the number of junction bases matched to no gene is 8. From the germline V gene, CDR1 is SNHLY and CDR2 is FYNNEI. The CDR3 starts with the cysteine, ends with the phenylalanine, and has 15 residues. Of the read, only the CDR3 DNA is kept; its 45 bases are in frame from base 1. The library came from the immunoSEQ multiplex PCR assay. To provide template for TCR sequencing, every sample had RNA extracted and reverse transcribed into cDNA. SuperScript III was used to make first-strand cDNA, primed with a 2:1 mix of oligo-dT and random hexamers. A synthetic immune receptor repertoire was used to gauge amplification bias, and whatever bias remained was removed computationally. Regarding the original processing steps: Raw reads were preprocessed for error removal, and CDR3 was defined according to IMGT conventions as running from the conserved cysteine to phenylalanine. Clonality was computed by normalizing Shannon entropy by log2 of the number of productive unique TCRs and subtracting the result from 1. Whether each scalp clone was CD4 or CD8 was inferred by checking scalp TCRbeta sequences against the CD4 and CD8 repertoires from sorted blood. TCRdb obtained this table from immuneACCESS and retained in-frame rearrangements with V and J assigned. These tables miss some clones; where compared with another copy, unresolved V genes account for less than half of the shortfall, and the remainder is unexplained. The V and J calls and clone size come from that table; D and trimming were worked out from the DNA. For this sample the table gives about 110,000 clones, of which approximately 59% were detected only once. 20% to 25% of the sample rests with the top ten.

After PBMCs were isolated by density centrifugation and stained for CD3, CD4 and CD8, a FACSAria was used to sort CD4+ and CD8+ T cells. Unaffected controls provided scalp biopsies and blood samples. To note about this clone: The target of this receptor is not known. Per-base quality was not reported, and no clone a single base away is much larger than it.

General study outcomes and caveats: Shared TCR sequences between patients were less evident than in mice, which may be partly attributable to HLA diversity in the patient population. Scalp TCR repertoire analysis is complicated because resident alphabeta T cells in normal human skin are also sequenced, whereas mouse skin is dominated by gammadelta T cells. Compared with normal scalp, lesional scalp, particularly in alopecia totalis/universalis, had higher clonality and more expanded CD8+ clones, which suggests antigenic drive.

This receptor was obtained from a human donor in good health. Recombination linked TRBV2 to TRBJ2-5, with 10 bases matching TRBD2. The sample comprised CD8+ T cells sorted from blood. The CDR3 sequence is CASGAGLAWQETQYF. The nucleotide sequence reads as follows: TGTGCCAGCGGGGCGGGACTAGCGTGGCAAGAGACCCAGTACTTC.